Following are 23 T cell receptor beta chains from one sample sequenced in a study of tissue T cells after allogeneic stem cell transplantation. Regarding time point: mouse harvest day 14 after allogeneic transplant. The graft held 10^6 splenic CD5+ T cells and 10^7 T-cell-depleted bone marrow cells. TCRdb's table, derived via immunoSEQ multiplex PCR, lists solely in-frame clones and lacks some. The sample carries thousands of clones, 37% recorded once. The sample taken for sequencing was skin. These receptors were obtained from a female BALB/c mouse given C57BL/6 T cells with graft-versus-host disease after an allogeneic hematopoietic cell transplant.

Comments on this clone: Gene names denote mouse genes. The sequence runs out 1 residue before the end of the CDR3; the remainder is reconstructed from the germline J gene. This sequence joins TRBV20 and TRBJ2-5; no definite D call. In germline, CDR1 is GFQATS, CDR2 STVNSAI. V was trimmed by 1 base and J by 0 bases, leaving 5 bases between them. The CDR3 totals 13 residues. The CDR3: CGARAHNQDTQYF. The sequenced part of the CDR3 DNA is TGTGGTGCTAGGGCACATAACCAAGACACCCAGTAC.

Concerning this clone: Mouse gene names and germline throughout. CDR3 bases read: TGTGCCAGCAGTCGGGGGGTTGCAGAAACGCTGTAT. Its protein is CASSRGVAETLY. The entire CDR3 reads CASSRGVAETLYF. The chain recombines TRBV26 with TRBJ2-3; weak D call: TRBD2 (6 bases). Read data end 1 residue before the CDR3 end; the end is taken from the germline J gene. CDR3 size: 13 residues. V lost 4 bases, J lost 2 bases, and 7 bases lay in between. The germline gives CDR1 KGHPV, CDR2 FQNQEV (reference sequence). The full variable domain, its missing parts supplied by reference TRBV26 and TRBJ2-3, is NSKVIQTPRYLVKGQGQKAKMRCIPEKGHPVVFWYQQNKNNEFKFLINFQNQEVLQQIDMTEKRFSAECPSNSPCSLEIQSSEAGDSALYLCASSRGVAETLYFGSGTRLTVL.

About this clone: Genes and germline are mouse. The read finishes 1 residue shy of the CDR3 end, and the germline J gene is used to complete it. V and J are TRBV16 and TRBJ2-7; D gene ambiguous. This CDR3 is 13 amino acids long. V was cut by 0 bases and J by 3 bases, with 6 bases left in between. CDR1 SGHSA and CDR2 FRNQAP come from the germline V gene. CDR3 protein: CASSLDIIYEQYF. The CDR3 bases that were read are TGTGCAAGCAGCTTAGATATCATCTATGAACAGTAC.

In regard to this clone: Gene names are mouse gene names. The CDR3 DNA, read in part, is TGTGCCAGCAGCCCTTACTGGGGGGGCCAAGACACCCAGTAC. Translation gives CASSPYWGGQDTQY. The whole CDR3 region reads CASSPYWGGQDTQYF. The chain links TRBV3 to TRBJ2-5, with 10 bases aligning to TRBD2. The CDR3 end lies 1 residue beyond the end of the read and is filled in from the germline J gene. CDR1 and CDR2 from the germline V gene are SNHLY and FYNGKV (reference sequence). The CDR3 covers 15 residues. Trimming at V came to 5 bases and at J to 2 bases, leaving 4 bases not matched to a gene.

Concerning this clone itself: The genes are named according to mouse. The read gets to within 1 residue of the CDR3 end, and the germline J gene fills in the rest. This chain uses TRBV16 with TRBJ2-4; D remains unclear. With 0 bases removed from V and 0 bases from J, the gap between germline ends came to 4 bases. Germline V gene lookup returns CDR1 SGHSA and CDR2 FRNQAP. The CDR3 consists of 14 residues. The CDR3 DNA, read in part, is TGTGCAAGCAGCTTAGAGGAGAGTCAAAACACCTTGTAC. It specifies CASSLEESQNTLY. Given in full, the CDR3 is CASSLEESQNTLYF. The full variable domain, its missing parts supplied by reference TRBV16 and TRBJ2-4, is NAGVIQTPRHKVTGKGQEATLWCEPISGHSAVFWYRQTIVQGLEFLTYFRNQAPIDDSGMPKERFSAQMPNQSHSTLKIQSTQPQDSAVYLCASSLEESQNTLYFGAGTRLSVL.

This clone is a singleton in its sample. The listed genes are named as in mouse. The CDR3 goes on 1 residue after the read ends, and that part is filled in from the germline J gene. The chain couples TRBV3 to TRBJ2-5; the match to TRBD2 covers 9 bases. With 5 bases clipped from V and 3 bases from J, the junction kept 3 bases outside the gene matches. The germline V gene encodes CDR1 SNHLY and CDR2 FYNGKV (reference sequence). This CDR3 region has 14 residues. This chain's CDR3 is CASSIWGGQDTQYF. The CDR3 bases that were read are TGTGCCAGCAGCATCTGGGGGGGGCAAGACACCCAGTAC. Full variable domain (missing parts from reference TRBV3 and TRBJ2-5): GPKVLQIPSHQIIDMGQMVTLNCDPVSNHLYFYWYKQILGQQMEFLVNFYNGKVMEKSKLFKDQFSVERPDGSYFTLKIQPTALEDSAVYFCASSIWGGQDTQYFGPGTRLLVL.

To note about this clone: The gene symbols are mouse symbols. The missing CDR3 end, 1 residue past where the read stops, is filled in from the germline J gene. The chain combines TRBV15 with TRBJ1-1, with D perhaps TRBD1 (5 bases). Trimming took off 3 bases at V and 4 bases at J, with 9 bases between the two ends. This CDR3 region has 13 residues. Germline V gene sequence: CDR1 SGHND, CDR2 FRSKSL. The covered CDR3 bases are TGTGCCAGCAGTTTTCGGGGGGTCACAGAAGTCTTC. Residues: CASSFRGVTEVF. The entire CDR3 protein reads CASSFRGVTEVFF.

Worth noting for this clone: Gene names follow the mouse nomenclature. The read terminates 1 residue before the CDR3 end, so the remaining end is supplied by the germline J gene. The chain combines TRBV13-3 with TRBJ2-3; D gene uncertain. This CDR3 contains 14 residues. Between the trimmed V and J ends, which lost 2 bases and 0 bases, there was a span of 7 bases. Germline V gene sequence: CDR1 NNHDY, CDR2 SYVADS. CDR3 DNA (partial): TGTGCCAGCAGTGACAGACGTAGTGCAGAAACGCTGTAT. Translation: CASSDRRSAETLY. The CDR3 as a whole reads CASSDRRSAETLYF.

In the case of this clone: The genes are named according to mouse. The part of the CDR3 DNA that was read is TGTAGTTCTAGAGAAGGGGGGCTTGAACAGTAC. This gives the protein CSSREGGLEQY. The complete CDR3 protein is CSSREGGLEQYF. The chain combines TRBV30 with TRBJ2-7; D may be TRBD2 (7 bases). The read terminates 1 residue before the CDR3 end, so the remaining end is supplied by the germline J gene. The V end lost 0 bases, the J end lost 6 bases, and 9 bases lay between the germline ends. CDR3 length: 12 residues. Germline V gene sequence: CDR1 SQVVS, CDR2 ANEGSEA.

This clone was detected only a few times. Gene names and germline refer to mouse. The read ends 1 residue early relative to the CDR3; the germline J gene fills the gap. J is TRBJ1-2 and V is TRBV3; 7 nucleotides agree with TRBD1. Germline V gene sequence: CDR1 SNHLY, CDR2 FYNGKV (reference sequence). V lost 0 bases and J lost 2; bases outside the gene matches: 0. The CDR3 extends over 14 amino acids. CDR3 loop: CASSLAGGNSDYTF. Incomplete CDR3 DNA: TGTGCCAGCAGCTTAGCAGGGGGCAACTCCGACTACACC.

For this clone: Here the gene names and germline are mouse. The missing CDR3 end, 1 residue past where the read stops, is filled in from the germline J gene. The rearrangement joins TRBV26 to TRBJ1-3; D is ambiguous. Trimming removed 3 bases at V and 0 bases at J, with 9 bases between. The germline V gene encodes CDR1 KGHPV and CDR2 FQNQEV (reference sequence). CDR3 size: 15 residues. Incomplete CDR3 DNA: TGTGCCAGCAGTCTCTACAGAAGTTCTGGAAATACGCTCTAT. It yields the protein CASSLYRSSGNTLY. The CDR3 reads in full as CASSLYRSSGNTLYF.

This clone was seen a handful of times. Gene names refer to mouse genes. Incomplete CDR3 DNA: TGTGCCAGCAGTGCCGGGACAGCTGCAAACACAGAAGTCTTC. It codes for CASSAGTAANTEVF. The complete CDR3 reads CASSAGTAANTEVFF. The genes are TRBV26 and TRBJ1-1; 7 bases align to TRBD1. Read sequence stops 1 residue before the CDR3 end, and the germline J gene provides the missing end. The CDR3 spans 15 residues. V lost 5 bases, J lost 0 bases, and 6 bases stayed unmatched. Per the germline V gene, CDR1 is KGHPV and CDR2 is FQNQEV (reference sequence). Full variable domain (remainder filled in from reference TRBV26 and TRBJ1-1): NSKVIQTPRYLVKGQGQKAKMRCIPEKGHPVVFWYQQNKNNEFKFLINFQNQEVLQQIDMTEKRFSAECPSNSPCSLEIQSSEAGDSALYLCASSAGTAANTEVFFGKGTRLTVV.

This clone has only a few counts. The gene names given are mouse names. The CDR3 goes on 1 residue after the read ends, and that part is filled in from the germline J gene. This chain connects TRBV15 to TRBJ2-7; TRBD2 agrees at 8 bases. The CDR3 is 13 residues long. Germline CDR1 and CDR2: SGHND and FRSKSL. V was clipped by 4 bases and J by 4 bases; unmatched bases: 3. CDR3 amino acids: CASSWNWGYEQYF. Partial CDR3 DNA: TGTGCCAGCAGTTGGAACTGGGGGTATGAACAGTAC.

As to this clone: Gene labels here are mouse ones. The read ends 1 residue before the CDR3 terminus; that terminus is restored from the germline J gene. V and J are TRBV13-2 and TRBJ1-4; the D is unclear. Trimming removed 4 bases from V and 0 bases from J, with 13 bases in between. CDR1 and CDR2 from the germline V gene are NNHNN and SYGAGS (reference sequence). The CDR3 is made up of 16 amino acids. Partial CDR3 DNA: TGTGCCAGCGGTCCCCCGGAGGGATTTTCCAACGAAAGATTATTT. Its translation is CASGPPEGFSNERLF. The full CDR3 sequence reads CASGPPEGFSNERLFF.

Comments on this clone: The genes are named according to mouse. Read sequence stops 1 residue before the CDR3 end, and the germline J gene provides the missing end. The chain employs TRBV3 and TRBJ1-3; weak D call: TRBD1 (5 bases). There are 14 residues in the CDR3. Trimming stripped 5 bases from V and 4 bases from J, with 12 bases between. Germline V lookup: CDR1 SNHLY, CDR2 FYNGKV (reference sequence). CDR3 loop: CASSLQGAGNTLYF. The DNA read from the CDR3 is TGTGCCAGCAGCCTCCAGGGTGCCGGAAATACGCTCTAT.

This clone was detected only a few times. The gene names given are mouse names. The read terminates 1 residue before the CDR3 end, so the remaining end is supplied by the germline J gene. The rearrangement uses TRBV26 and TRBJ2-7, with 8 bases that match TRBD2. CDR1 KGHPV and CDR2 FQNQEV come from the germline V gene (reference sequence). This CDR3 is built from 13 residues. V lost 3 bases, J lost 7 bases, and 5 bases stayed unmatched. The CDR3 DNA, read in part, is TGTGCCAGCAGTCTATGGGGGGGAGGCGAACAGTAC. The encoded protein is CASSLWGGGEQY. In full, the CDR3 is CASSLWGGGEQYF.

A note on this clone: Genes and germline come from the mouse. Read data end 1 residue before the CDR3 end; the end is taken from the germline J gene. This chain joins TRBV13-3 and TRBJ2-5; 9 bases are a match to TRBD2. Germline values: CDR1 NNHDY, CDR2 SYVADS. The CDR3 is 14 amino acids. V dropped 2 bases and J dropped 5; count of bases not matched to a gene: 3. The CDR3 spells CASSEGGGADTQYF. The sequenced part of the CDR3 DNA is TGTGCCAGCAGTGAAGGTGGGGGGGCAGACACCCAGTAC.

This clone counts as medium-sized. Gene names are the mouse ones. The read ends 1 residue early relative to the CDR3; the germline J gene fills the gap. The J gene is TRBJ1-5, the V gene TRBV26; TRBD1 agrees at 7 bases. The ends lost 4 bases at V and 0 bases at J; junction bases unmatched: 0. Germline loops: CDR1 KGHPV, CDR2 FQNQEV (reference sequence). The CDR3 is made up of 14 amino acids. The CDR3 bases that were read are TGTGCCAGCAGTCGACAGGGTAACAACCAGGCTCCGCTT. Protein sequence: CASSRQGNNQAPL. The whole CDR3 reads CASSRQGNNQAPLF. The complete variable domain, with remaining parts taken from reference TRBV26 and TRBJ1-5, reads NSKVIQTPRYLVKGQGQKAKMRCIPEKGHPVVFWYQQNKNNEFKFLINFQNQEVLQQIDMTEKRFSAECPSNSPCSLEIQSSEAGDSALYLCASSRQGNNQAPLFGEGTRLSVL.

A remark on this clone: Gene labels here are mouse ones. The read halts 1 residue ahead of the CDR3 end, with the missing end drawn from the germline J gene. The V and J genes are TRBV14 and TRBJ2-4; TRBD2 matches 7 bases. The CDR3 is made up of 13 amino acids. The V segment lost 5 bases and the J segment 6 bases; nucleotides outside the gene matches: 6. Germline lookup yields CDR1 SGHDT and CDR2 FRDEAV. Partial CDR3 DNA: TGTGCCAGCAGCAGGACTGGAAGGAACACCTTGTAC. The encoded protein is CASSRTGRNTLY. The complete CDR3 sequence is CASSRTGRNTLYF.

Points on this clone: Gene names follow the mouse nomenclature. The sequenced fragment ends 1 residue before the CDR3 boundary, so the rest is inferred from the germline J gene. V gene TRBV3 combines with J gene TRBJ1-1; D unclear. The germline V gene encodes CDR1 SNHLY and CDR2 FYNGKV (reference sequence). Trimming shortened V by 5 bases and J by 2 bases, and 3 bases separated the two germline ends. The CDR3 covers 11 residues. The DNA read from the CDR3 is TGTGCCAGCAGCCTTAACACAGAAGTCTTC. Its protein is CASSLNTEVF. From start to end, the CDR3 is CASSLNTEVFF.

In the case of this clone: Gene and germline names: mouse. The read falls 1 residue short of the CDR3 end, and the missing part is taken from the germline J gene. This chain connects TRBV13-1 to TRBJ2-7, with D perhaps TRBD1 (6 bases). V was shortened by 5 bases and J by 0 bases, with 12 bases between the two germline ends. This CDR3 region has 14 residues. Germline assignment: CDR1 NSHNY and CDR2 SYGAGN. This CDR3 is CASRPGTYSYEQYF. CDR3 DNA, as far as it was read: TGTGCCAGCAGGCCCGGGACATACTCCTATGAACAGTAC.

Turning to this clone: Gene and germline names: mouse. Read coverage stops 1 residue before the CDR3 terminus; the germline J gene supplies the remainder. This rearrangement joins TRBV26 to TRBJ1-3; possibly TRBD1 for D (6 bases). The V gene lost 6 bases and the J gene lost 0 bases, with 12 bases spanning the gap. Germline V gives CDR1 KGHPV, CDR2 FQNQEV (reference sequence). The CDR3 covers 15 residues. CDR3 DNA, as far as it was read: TGTGCCAGCAGGGGGACACCAAATTCTGGAAATACGCTCTAT. Translating it yields CASRGTPNSGNTLY. The full CDR3 is CASRGTPNSGNTLYF.

This clone qualifies as large. The gene symbols are mouse symbols. The sequenced fragment ends 1 residue before the CDR3 boundary, so the rest is inferred from the germline J gene. This chain links TRBV2 with TRBJ1-3; D gene unclear. V gave up 0 bases and J gave up 13 bases, with 7 bases separating them. This CDR3 is 11 amino acids long. Germline V gene sequence: CDR1 LGHNA, CDR2 YSYQKL. Incomplete CDR3 DNA: TGTGCCAGCAGCCAAGAGCTCGGCCTCTAT. Residues: CASSQELGLY. The entire CDR3 reads CASSQELGLYF.